The clone carrying this T cell receptor beta chain has a single count. The source of the sample is a study of blood T cell repertoires in COVID-19. Whole-study context: COVID-19 samples, acute and convalescent, were from the United States, Italy and Spain.

Germline assignment: CDR1 SGHDN and CDR2 FVKESK. The CDR3 covers 13 residues. Trimming pared 4 bases from V and 8 bases from J, leaving 12 bases between. Libraries were prepared by immunoSEQ multiplex PCR; TCRdb keeps only in-frame clonotypes and omits some of them. The data show 100,000 to 130,000 clones, approximately 88% seen once. This chain joins TRBV14 and TRBJ2-4, with D perhaps TRBD2 (5 bases). The source material was peripheral blood. The TCR sequence derives from a man in his forties with active or convalescent COVID-19. The CDR3 region is CASSPDFRDIQYF. The CDR3 coding sequence is TGTGCCAGCAGCCCGGACTTCCGGGACATTCAGTACTTC.